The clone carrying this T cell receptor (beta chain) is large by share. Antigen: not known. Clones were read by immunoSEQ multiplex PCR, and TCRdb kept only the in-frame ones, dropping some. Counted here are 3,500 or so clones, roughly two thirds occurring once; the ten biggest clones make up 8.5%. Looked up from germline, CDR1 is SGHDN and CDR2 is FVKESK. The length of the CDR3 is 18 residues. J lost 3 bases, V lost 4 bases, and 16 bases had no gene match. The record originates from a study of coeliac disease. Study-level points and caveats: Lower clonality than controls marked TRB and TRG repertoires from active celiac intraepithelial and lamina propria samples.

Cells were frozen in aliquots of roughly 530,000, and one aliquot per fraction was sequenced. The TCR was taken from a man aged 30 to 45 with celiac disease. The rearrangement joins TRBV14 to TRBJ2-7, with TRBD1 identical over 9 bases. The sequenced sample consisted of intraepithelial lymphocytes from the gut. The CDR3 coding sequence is TGTGCCAGCAGCCCCTACATCCGGGACAGGGTGAAGGTCTACGAGCAGTACTTC. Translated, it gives CASSPYIRDRVKVYEQYF.